These 17 T cell receptor beta chains were sequenced from one sample in a study of cytomegalovirus exposure and HLA in healthy donors. Primers: 60 Vbeta forward and 13 Jbeta reverse. Here immunoSEQ multiplex PCR was the method, and the copy in TCRdb shows in-frame clones only, minus some. The table has some 150,000 clones, about 80% seen once; the top ten hold 4%. The sample was PBMCs. These receptors were collected from a woman aged 40 to 50 in good health and CMV-seronegative.

In DNA, the CDR3 is TGCAGCGTACGGGACACCACCTACGAGCAGTACTTC. It is translated as CSVRDTTYEQYF. The V call is TRBV29-1, the J call TRBJ2-7; possibly TRBD1 for D (6 bases). The CDR3 covers 12 residues. V was cut by 6 bases and J by 2 bases, with 11 bases left in between. Looked up from germline, CDR1 is SQVTM and CDR2 is ANQGSEA.

The CDR3 here is CASSPARVSSYEQYF. The CDR3, as DNA: TGTGCCAGCAGCCCGGCCAGGGTAAGCTCCTACGAGCAGTACTTC. This chain links TRBV6-5 with TRBJ2-7, with D maybe TRBD1 (5 bases). The CDR3 has 15 amino acids. Trimming took 6 bases from V and 0 from J, leaving 15 bases between them. Germline loops: CDR1 MNHEY, CDR2 SVGAGI.

The V call is TRBV30, the J call TRBJ1-3; the D is unclear. CDR3 length equals 12 residues. V lost 7 bases and J 3 bases, leaving 10 bases between the germline ends. The germline gives CDR1 GTSNPN, CDR2 SVGIG (reference sequence). The CDR3 reads CASSGGGNTIYF. As DNA, the CDR3 is TGTGCCTCCAGCGGAGGTGGAAACACCATATATTTT.

This chain connects TRBV18 to TRBJ2-7; 9 nucleotides match TRBD2. The V and J ends lost 6 bases and 0 bases, in that order; junction bases with no gene match: 6. The CDR3 totals 15 residues. CDR1 is KGHSH, CDR2 LQKENI, per germline. CDR3 amino acids: CASSQTSGLSYEQYF. CDR3 coding DNA: TGTGCCAGCTCCCAAACTAGCGGGCTCTCCTACGAGCAGTACTTC.

This chain links TRBV7-9 with TRBJ2-3; 7 bases match TRBD2. V was clipped by 5 bases and J by 0 bases; unmatched bases: 8. The CDR3 runs 16 residues. Germline V gene lookup returns CDR1 SEHNR and CDR2 FQNEAQ (reference sequence). The CDR3 loop is CASSQWEGLSTDTQYF. As DNA, the CDR3 is TGTGCCAGCAGCCAGTGGGAGGGTTTGAGCACAGATACGCAGTATTTT. Variable domain in full (rest from reference TRBV7-9 and TRBJ2-3): DTGVSQNPRHKITKRGQNVTFRCDPISEHNRLYWYRQTLGQGPEFLTYFQNEAQLEKSRLLSDRFSAERPKGSFSTLEIQRTEQGDSAMYLCASSQWEGLSTDTQYFGPGTRLTVL.

The V gene is TRBV7-6, the J gene TRBJ2-1; weak D call: TRBD2 (6 bases). Germline V gives CDR1 SGHVS, CDR2 FNYEAQ. Trimming cost V 5 bases and J 4 bases, with 21 bases left between them. The CDR3 has 17 amino acids. The CDR3, as DNA: TGTGCCAGCAGCCTACGCTCGGGCGGGGTGGGGTACAATGAGCAGTTCTTC. Translating gives CASSLRSGGVGYNEQFF.

V usage is TRBV19 and J usage is TRBJ1-4; tentative D call: TRBD1 (5 bases). Germline values: CDR1 LNHDA, CDR2 SQIVND (reference sequence). There are 14 residues in the CDR3. Trimming shortened V by 5 bases and J by 7 bases, and 14 bases separated the two germline ends. The CDR3 DNA reads TGTGCCAGTAGTCCACCTCGGGGGAGTGAAAAACTGTTTTTT. This encodes CASSPPRGSEKLFF.

A remark on this clone: Germline is not matched at one junction end, which may reflect a read error. This chain uses TRBV7-6 with TRBJ2-5, with a tentative D call TRBD2 (6 bases). Germline loops: CDR1 SGHVS, CDR2 FNYEAQ. The CDR3 length is 12 residues. CDR3 DNA: TGCCGGGCGGGACCATCCCAAGAGACCCAGTACTTC. Protein: CRAGPSQETQYF.

This chain joins TRBV5-1 and TRBJ1-1; D ambiguous. The germline V and J ends were trimmed by 4 bases and 0 bases, with 7 bases remaining between them. CDR3 length: 13 residues. Per the germline V gene, CDR1 is SGHRS and CDR2 is YFSETQ. For the CDR3, the DNA is TGCGCCAGCAGCGCCGGGATGAACACTGAAGCTTTCTTT. This translates into CASSAGMNTEAFF.

The chain joins TRBV5-1 to TRBJ1-1; tentative D call: TRBD1 (5 bases). The V gene lost 3 bases and the J gene lost 1 base, with 16 bases spanning the gap. Germline V gene lookup returns CDR1 SGHRS and CDR2 YFSETQ. CDR3 size: 16 residues. Here the CDR3 reads CASSWGGVGQNTEAFF. As DNA, the CDR3 is TGCGCCAGCAGCTGGGGCGGGGTAGGGCAGAACACTGAAGCTTTCTTT.

The V and J genes are TRBV5-1 and TRBJ2-1; possibly TRBD2 for D (5 bases). Trimming shortened V by 0 bases and J by 10 bases, and 11 bases separated the two germline ends. This CDR3 region has 13 residues. The germline CDR1 and CDR2 sequences are SGHRS and YFSETQ. The CDR3 DNA is TGCGCCAGCAGCTTGGGACTAACGGGCGAGCAGTTCTTC. Translation gives CASSLGLTGEQFF.

The chain links TRBV5-6 to TRBJ1-1; 9 positions match TRBD1. V shed 6 bases, J shed 0 bases, and the junction held 6 bases outside the gene matches. CDR1 and CDR2 (germline): SGHDT, YYEEEE. This CDR3 has 15 residues. The CDR3 loop reads CASILGQGMNTEAFF. Written as DNA, the CDR3 is TGTGCCAGCATCCTGGGACAGGGAATGAACACTGAAGCTTTCTTT.

V usage is TRBV7-2 and J usage is TRBJ2-7; 8 bases are shared with TRBD2. With 4 bases clipped from V and 2 bases from J, the junction kept 7 bases outside the gene matches. This CDR3 spans 15 amino acids. Per germline, CDR1 SGHTA and CDR2 FQGNSA. CDR3 coding DNA: TGTGCCAGCAGCTCCTCAGCGGGAGCGGCCTACGAGCAGTACTTC. Protein product: CASSSSAGAAYEQYF.

The table lists this clone with a count of one. The V call is TRBV10-3, the J call TRBJ2-3; no clear D. The CDR3 runs to 12 residues. The V gene's germline CDR1 is ENHRY and CDR2 SYGVKD. V was trimmed by 6 bases and J by 6 bases, leaving 10 bases between them. CDR3 sequence reads: CAISQSRDTQYF. The CDR3 DNA reads as TGTGCCATCAGCCAGAGCAGGGATACGCAGTATTTT.

The gene calls are TRBV6-5 and TRBJ2-7; 8 bases match TRBD1. J lost 3 bases, V lost 2 bases, and 6 bases had no gene match. Per germline, CDR1 MNHEY and CDR2 SVGAGI. The CDR3 covers 15 residues. For the CDR3, the DNA is TGTGCCAGCAGTTACGGGACAGGCTCGAACTACGAGCAGTACTTC. Translated, it gives CASSYGTGSNYEQYF.

This clone was detected only once. The chain uses TRBV5-4 and TRBJ1-2, with D uncertain. Between the trimmed V and J ends, which lost 0 bases and 5 bases, there was a span of 11 bases. The germline V gene encodes CDR1 SGHNT and CDR2 YYREEE (reference sequence). The CDR3 is 14 amino acids. The CDR3 DNA is TGTGCCAGCAGCTTGGATACGGTCCTTTATGGCTACACCTTC. Its protein product is CASSLDTVLYGYTF.

In nucleotides, the CDR3 is TGTGCCACCAGCAGGGACAGGGGGACCTACGAGCAGTACTTC. Translating it yields CATSRDRGTYEQYF. The chain recombines TRBV15 with TRBJ2-7; 10 bases match TRBD1. Germline CDR1 reads LNHNV; CDR2 reads YYDKDF (reference sequence). There are 14 residues in the CDR3. With V trimmed by 3 bases and J by 2 bases, 1 base remained unmatched.